This T cell receptor beta chain was observed in a study of control samples from healthy donors and cancer patients. Profiling relied on immunoSEQ multiplex PCR, and the TCRdb table lists in-frame clones only, not all of them. The repertoire holds tens of thousands of clones, just over 90% seen once, with roughly 1.5% in the top ten. Germline V gives CDR1 MGHRA, CDR2 YSYEKL. This CDR3 comprises 14 residues. V lost 1 base to trimming and J lost 2 bases, with 8 bases between them. The specimen was blood. This TCR came from a woman in her twenties or thirties in good health. This chain uses TRBV4-1 with TRBJ1-2; no firm D call. This chain's CDR3 is CASSQVKENYGYTF. CDR3 DNA: TGCGCCAGCAGCCAAGTAAAAGAGAACTATGGCTACACCTTC.